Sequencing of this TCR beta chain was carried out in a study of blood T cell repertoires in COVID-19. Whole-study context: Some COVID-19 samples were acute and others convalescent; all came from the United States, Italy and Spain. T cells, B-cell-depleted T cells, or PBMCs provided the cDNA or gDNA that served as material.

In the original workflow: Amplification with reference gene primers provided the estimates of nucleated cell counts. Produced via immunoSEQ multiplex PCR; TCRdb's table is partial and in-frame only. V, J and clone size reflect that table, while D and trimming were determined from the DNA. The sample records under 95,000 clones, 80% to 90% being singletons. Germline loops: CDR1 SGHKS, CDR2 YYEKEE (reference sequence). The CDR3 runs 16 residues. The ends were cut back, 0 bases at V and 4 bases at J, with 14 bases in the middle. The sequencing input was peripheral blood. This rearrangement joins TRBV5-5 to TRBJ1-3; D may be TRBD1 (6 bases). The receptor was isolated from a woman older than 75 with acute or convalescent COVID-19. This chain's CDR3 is CASSLATGSGGNTIYF. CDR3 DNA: TGTGCCAGCAGCTTGGCCACAGGGTCGGGGGGAAACACCATATATTTT.